Only a few counts were recorded for the clone carrying this T cell receptor (beta chain). Using a J-beta primer mix together with a sample-barcoded 5' primer, a second PCR was run for about 6 to 12 cycles. TCRdb re-analysed the 5' RACE reads in MiXCR, keeping a single row per CDR3 protein. The table lists roughly 410,000 distinct CDR3 sequences, 50% to 60% of them singletons. The data stem from a study of blood T cells in healthy people across ages. Germline V gene data show CDR1 as SQVTM and CDR2 as ANQGSEA. There are 12 residues in the CDR3. Trimming removed 6 bases at V and 4 bases at J, with 12 bases between.

Material: blood. V and J are TRBV29-1 and TRBJ1-2; no reliable D call. This sequence was found in a man between 60 and 70 years old in good health. The CDR3 DNA reads as TGCAGCGTACAAAGCTATCGCTATGGCTACACCTTC. Translating gives CSVQSYRYGYTF.